The clone carrying this T cell receptor (beta chain) has just one count. The antigen is not known. These data belong to a study of shared clonotypes between healthy human individuals. Broader study findings: It was observed that 5% to 6.5% of naive CD4 clonotypes were shared across a handful of donors.

Recent vaccinations or acute infections were absent in the healthy HIV-negative adult donors. A 200 ng quantity of DNA, some 30,000 T cell genomes, went into the sorted-subset replicate PCRs. In the source study's methods: Junction-only sequences without quality scores came from ImmunoSEQ, so filtering differed. Profiled with immunoSEQ multiplex PCR; TCRdb holds only in-frame clones, not every one. V and J calls and clone size come straight from that table; D and trimming were deduced from the DNA. The table records under 1,900,000 clones, about 98.5% of them present only once. Sample: naive CD4+ T cells sorted from blood. Subset specified: CD45RA+ positively selected. The TCR comes from a man aged 25 to 45 in good health.

The CDR3 DNA sequence: TGTGCCAGCAGCCCAAGTCCTCATCCTTCGGGGACTGAAGCTTTCTTT. It specifies CASSPSPHPSGTEAFF. J is TRBJ1-1 and V is TRBV9, with no clear D. The V gene lost 4 bases and the J gene lost 5 bases, with 21 bases spanning the gap. There are 16 residues in the CDR3. Germline assignment: CDR1 SGDLS and CDR2 YYNGEE.